Following are 25 T cell receptor beta chains from one sample sequenced in a study of blood T cells in healthy people across ages. For the second PCR, which ran for 7 to 11 cycles, a sample-barcoded 5' primer and a J-beta primer mix were used. MiXCR, run by TCRdb on the 5' RACE reads, gives a single entry per CDR3 protein. The table includes some 640,000 distinct CDR3 sequences, roughly 50% detected once. Sequencing was carried out using blood. These receptor sequences come from a woman aged 55-70 years in good health.

This rearrangement joins TRBV12-3 or TRBV12-4 to TRBJ1-1; D is unclear. The CDR3 is made up of 14 amino acids. V lost 5 bases, J lost 2 bases, and 12 bases lay in between. CDR3 coding DNA: TGTGCCAGCAGTGACGGACGGCCAAACACTGAAGCTTTCTTT. It codes for CASSDGRPNTEAFF.

This clonotype has ten or more counts. The genes are TRBV15 and TRBJ1-5; no clear D gene. The CDR3 consists of 13 residues. V shed 5 bases and J shed 6 bases, with 11 bases lying between them. Germline CDR1 LNHNV, CDR2 YYDKDF (reference sequence). The CDR3 sequence: CATSRGVGQPQHF. CDR3 DNA: TGTGCCACCAGCCGTGGGGTGGGTCAGCCCCAGCATTTT.

The genes are TRBV5-1 and TRBJ2-1, with D perhaps TRBD2 (7 bases). V lost 7 bases and J 6 bases, leaving 17 bases between the germline ends. CDR3 length: 14 residues. Germline V lookup: CDR1 SGHRS, CDR2 YFSETQ. Written as DNA, the CDR3 is TGCGCCAGCTGGGAGGGGGGGGGAGCCAATGAGCAGTTCTTC. It is translated as CASWEGGGANEQFF.

The rearrangement joins TRBV9 to TRBJ2-1; 13 bases match TRBD2. This CDR3 is 18 amino acids long. From germline, CDR1 is SGDLS and CDR2 YYNGEE. The trim removed 0 bases at V and 3 bases at J, leaving 6 bases unmatched. The CDR3: CASSVGLAGGHVYNEQFF. In DNA form, the CDR3 reads TGTGCCAGCAGCGTAGGACTAGCGGGGGGCCACGTCTACAATGAGCAGTTCTTC. Full variable domain (rest looked up from reference TRBV9 and TRBJ2-1): DSGVTQTPKHLITATGQRVTLRCSPRSGDLSVYWYQQSLDQGLQFLIQYYNGEERAKGNILERFSAQQFPDLHSELNLSSLELGDSALYFCASSVGLAGGHVYNEQFFGPGTRLTVL.

V usage is TRBV20-1 and J usage is TRBJ1-1; D not certain. The CDR3 has 14 residues. The V and J ends lost 5 bases and 1 base respectively, with 14 bases between them. The germline V gene has CDR1 DFQATT and CDR2 SNEGSKA (reference sequence). Here the CDR3 reads CSAQPPGRNTEAFF. Written as DNA, the CDR3 is TGCAGTGCTCAACCCCCCGGGAGGAACACTGAAGCTTTCTTT.

This clonotype was seen a handful of times. The chain has TRBV20-1 and TRBJ2-3; the D gene could be TRBD1 or TRBD2 (6 bases each). Germline CDR1 DFQATT, CDR2 SNEGSKA (reference sequence). V was cut by 5 bases and J by 1 base, with 16 bases left in between. This CDR3 spans 15 amino acids. CDR3 region: CSAASGASGTDTQYF. The CDR3 DNA reads TGCAGTGCTGCTTCGGGGGCGTCTGGCACAGATACGCAGTATTTT.

The rearrangement links TRBV12-3 or TRBV12-4 to TRBJ1-6, with 8 bases lining up with TRBD1. The CDR3 is made up of 14 amino acids. V shed 7 bases and J 7 bases; nucleotides not matched to a gene: 6. CDR3: CASTVTGVNSPLHF. As DNA, the CDR3 is TGTGCCAGCACCGTGACAGGGGTGAATTCACCCCTCCACTTT.

The V and J genes are TRBV20-1 and TRBJ2-3; possibly TRBD1 for D (5 bases). The CDR3 consists of 16 residues. Germline CDR1 reads DFQATT; CDR2 reads SNEGSKA (reference sequence). V dropped 0 bases and J dropped 2 bases, with 15 bases sitting between them. CDR3 sequence reads: CSARDLAGWDTDTQYF. The CDR3 nucleotides read TGCAGTGCTAGAGATCTTGCAGGGTGGGACACAGATACGCAGTATTTT.

Only a few counts were recorded for this clonotype. The chain carries TRBV11-2 and TRBJ2-3; 7 nucleotides agree with TRBD2. The V gene's germline CDR1 is SGHAT and CDR2 FQNNGV. The CDR3 extends over 16 amino acids. V trimming: 0 bases; J trimming: 2 bases; junction bases outside the gene matches: 5. CDR3 in amino acids: CASSLDPSGFTDTQYF. In DNA, the CDR3 is TGTGCCAGCAGCTTAGACCCTAGCGGTTTCACAGATACGCAGTATTTT.

The DNA of the CDR3 is TGTGCCAGCAGTAACCCGCTCTACGAGCAGTACTTC. Translating it yields CASSNPLYEQYF. The V gene is TRBV6-5, the J gene TRBJ2-7; D is undetermined. The CDR3 is made up of 12 amino acids. Trimming pared 5 bases from V and 3 bases from J, leaving 8 bases between. The V gene's germline CDR1 is MNHEY and CDR2 SVGAGI.

The chain recombines TRBV29-1 with TRBJ1-1; D remains unclear. V was pared by 7 bases and J by 1 base, with 7 bases between. Germline V CDR1 and CDR2: SQVTM, ANQGSEA. This CDR3 has 11 amino acids. DNA for the CDR3: TGCAGCGGACGAGAGAACACTGAAGCTTTCTTT. This encodes CSGRENTEAFF. The whole variable domain, filled in from reference TRBV29-1 and TRBJ1-1, reads SAVISQKPSRDICQRGTSLTIQCQVDSQVTMMFWYRQQPGQSLTLIATANQGSEATYESGFVIDKFPISRPNLTFSTLTVSNMSPEDSSIYLCSGRENTEAFFGQGTRLTVV.

The chain recombines TRBV3-1 with TRBJ1-6; 7 bases align to TRBD1. The CDR3 has 15 amino acids. The germline V gene encodes CDR1 LGHDT and CDR2 YNNKEL (reference sequence). J gave up 7 bases and V 6 bases, and 9 bases lay outside the gene matches. CDR3 region: CASRSPGTANSPLHF. CDR3 coding DNA: TGTGCCAGCAGGAGCCCCGGGACAGCAAATTCACCCCTCCACTTT. The full variable domain, in which reference TRBV3-1 and TRBJ1-6 provide the parts outside the CDR3, is DTAVSQTPKYLVTQMGNDKSIKCEQNLGHDTMYWYKQDSKKFLKIMFSYNNKELIINETVPNRFSPKSPDKAHLNLHINSLELGDSAVYFCASRSPGTANSPLHFGNGTRLTVT.

V usage is TRBV4-3 and J usage is TRBJ2-5; maybe TRBD1 (5 bases). With the DNA end fitting TRBJ2-7 better, the J assignment may be wrong. Germline lookup yields CDR1 LGHNA and CDR2 YSLEER. This CDR3 is 15 amino acids long. The CDR3 DNA follows: TGCGCCAGCAGCCAAGATGTGTCAGGGACCTACGAGCAGTACTTC. Translation: CASSQDVSGTYEQYF.

This chain connects TRBV6-5 to TRBJ1-2; 8 bases fit TRBD1. The CDR3 spans 13 residues. V was pared by 5 bases and J by 7 bases, with 6 bases of the junction left unmatched. The germline CDR1 and CDR2 sequences are MNHEY and SVGAGI. CDR3 residues: CASSDRGSGGYTF. In DNA form, the CDR3 reads TGTGCCAGCAGTGACAGGGGTTCTGGTGGCTACACCTTC.

This clonotype was seen repeatedly, ten times or more. This CDR3 reads CSVGDRNNEKLFF. DNA of the CDR3: TGCAGCGTCGGGGACAGGAATAATGAAAAACTGTTTTTT. The chain links TRBV29-1 to TRBJ1-4; 8 nucleotides line up with TRBD1. V shed 6 bases and J 4 bases; nucleotides not matched to a gene: 4. The germline CDR1 and CDR2 sequences are SQVTM and ANQGSEA. This CDR3 spans 13 amino acids.

The rearrangement links TRBV28 to TRBJ1-1; D might be TRBD1 (5 bases). Trimming shortened V by 7 bases and J by 4 bases, and 19 bases separated the two germline ends. There are 15 residues in the CDR3. Germline assignment: CDR1 MDHEN and CDR2 SYDVKM. In DNA, the CDR3 is TGTGCCAGCACCAACGACGGGACCAAACCCACTGAAGCTTTCTTT. Its protein product is CASTNDGTKPTEAFF.

The CDR3 sequence is CASSLVMGGTEAFF. The CDR3 DNA is TGTGCCAGCAGCTTAGTAATGGGCGGCACTGAAGCTTTCTTT. The J gene is TRBJ1-1, the V gene TRBV7-9; no clear D. Germline V gene lookup returns CDR1 SEHNR and CDR2 FQNEAQ (reference sequence). The CDR3 is 14 residues long. Trimming cost V 1 base and J 4 bases, with 10 bases left between them.

The chain links TRBV28 to TRBJ2-1; weak D call: TRBD2 (6 bases). The V end was cut by 5 bases, the J end by 6 bases, with 17 bases between. The germline CDR1 and CDR2 sequences are MDHEN and SYDVKM. The CDR3 contains 15 residues. The CDR3 nucleotides read TGTGCCAGCAGTACGCGACTAGTTATAGGCAATGAGCAGTTCTTC. Amino acid sequence: CASSTRLVIGNEQFF.

V gene TRBV2 combines with J gene TRBJ1-4; possible D gene TRBD1, 5 bases. The CDR3 runs 13 residues. Trimming took off 11 bases at V and 8 bases at J, with 18 bases between the two ends. The germline V gene has CDR1 SNHLY and CDR2 FYNNEI. CDR3 loop: CAGRTGVVEKLFF. DNA of the CDR3: TGTGCCGGTCGAACGGGGGTTGTAGAAAAACTGTTTTTT.

This clonotype was seen repeatedly, ten times or more. The chain uses TRBV19 and TRBJ1-2; no firm D call. The CDR3 has 15 amino acids. Trimming removed 7 bases from V and 3 bases from J, with 18 bases in between. Germline assignment: CDR1 LNHDA and CDR2 SQIVND (reference sequence). CDR3 DNA: TGTGCCAGTACTTATGGGCAGGCCGCTCACTATGGCTACACCTTC. Amino acids: CASTYGQAAHYGYTF.

For this clonotype: One end of the junction does not line up with germline, which may come from a read error. The genes are TRBV7-9 and TRBJ1-6; possible D gene TRBD1, 5 bases. The CDR3 spans 15 residues. Germline values: CDR1 SEHNR, CDR2 FQNEAQ (reference sequence). CDR3 sequence: CASSLSGQSNSLLHF. The CDR3 coding sequence is TGTGCCAGTAGCTTATCAGGGCAGTCGAATTCACTCCTCCACTTT. The full variable domain, its missing parts supplied by reference TRBV7-9 and TRBJ1-6, is DTGVSQNPRHKITKRGQNVTFRCDPISEHNRLYWYRQTLGQGPEFLTYFQNEAQLEKSRLLSDRFSAERPKGSFSTLEIQRTEQGDSAMYLCASSLSGQSNSLLHFGNGTRLTVT.

This clonotype occurred a few times. The chain uses TRBV20-1 and TRBJ2-7; TRBD1 might be the D (5 bases). CDR1 DFQATT and CDR2 SNEGSKA come from the germline V gene (reference sequence). The length of the CDR3 is 14 residues. Between the trimmed V and J ends, which lost 0 bases and 2 bases, there was a span of 11 bases. In nucleotides, the CDR3 is TGCAGTGCTAGAGACAGGGTTTTGACCTACGAGCAGTACTTC. This sequence encodes CSARDRVLTYEQYF.

This clonotype has just a few counts. The V call is TRBV7-2, the J call TRBJ2-7; D might be TRBD2 (5 bases). The CDR3 consists of 14 residues. V was clipped by 1 base and J by 2 bases, with 9 bases between them. The germline V gene encodes CDR1 SGHTA and CDR2 FQGNSA. This CDR3 reads CASSLERGTYEQYF. DNA for the CDR3: TGTGCCAGCAGCTTAGAACGGGGTACCTACGAGCAGTACTTC.

V usage is TRBV5-1 and J usage is TRBJ2-3; tentative D call: TRBD1 (6 bases). Trimming cost V 0 bases and J 5 bases, with 7 bases left between them. Germline V gene sequence: CDR1 SGHRS, CDR2 YFSETQ. The CDR3 loop spans 13 amino acids. The CDR3 coding sequence is TGCGCCAGCAGCTTGGCAGGGGAAGATACGCAGTATTTT. Its protein is CASSLAGEDTQYF. The full variable domain, completed using reference TRBV5-1 and TRBJ2-3, is KAGVTQTPRYLIKTRGQQVTLSCSPISGHRSVSWYQQTPGQGLQFLFEYFSETQRNKGNFPGRFSGRQFSNSRSEMNVSTLELGDSALYLCASSLAGEDTQYFGPGTRLTVL.

The J gene is TRBJ2-3, the V gene TRBV12-3 or TRBV12-4; D gene unclear. This CDR3 spans 15 amino acids. Trimming pared 8 bases from V and 0 bases from J, leaving 15 bases between. The CDR3 region has the DNA TGTGCCAGCGGGCCGCGGCAAGGGAGCACAGATACGCAGTATTTT. It is translated as CASGPRQGSTDTQYF.